This T cell receptor (beta chain) was recorded in a study of shared clonotypes between healthy human individuals. On the study more broadly: The donor pool was made up of a couple of women and a few men aged 18 to 49.

Naive CD8 isolation took CD45RO-negative cells positively selected for CCR7 and excluded terminally differentiated effector memory CD45RA+ cells. Clones were sequenced by immunoSEQ multiplex PCR, and TCRdb holds only the in-frame ones, with some missing. This sample carries some 2 million clones, about 95% of them seen once, and the ten largest clones take 0.9% to 1.4%. CDR1 and CDR2 (germline): MGHRA, YSYEKL. Trimming shortened V by 3 bases and J by 7 bases, and 18 bases separated the two germline ends. CDR3 length: 16 residues. Sequenced sample: naive CD8+ T cells sorted from blood. This receptor was taken from a man between 18 and 29 years old in good health. The chain uses TRBV4-1 and TRBJ2-2; D call uncertain. CDR3 amino acids: CASSHVPPVPLGELFF. DNA of the CDR3: TGCGCCAGCAGCCATGTACCCCCGGTCCCACTCGGGGAGCTGTTTTTT.